What follows describes a single T cell receptor beta chain. The data originate from a study of cytotoxic CD8 clonotypes in ibrutinib-treated CLL. For the study at large: The average sample held roughly 250,000 productive templates and more than 80,000 productive rearrangements.

Produced via immunoSEQ multiplex PCR; TCRdb's table is partial and in-frame only. The table shows some 120,000 clones, with around four fifths occurring only once. The V gene's germline CDR1 is SGHDT and CDR2 YYEEEE. The V and J ends lost 9 bases and 6 bases, in that order; junction bases with no gene match: 14. The CDR3 is made up of 16 amino acids. The source material was PBMCs, sampled after 24 months of ibrutinib treatment. This receptor was obtained from a human donor with chronic lymphocytic leukemia. The chain links TRBV5-6 to TRBJ2-5; TRBD2 aligns across 13 bases. This CDR3 is CATRLAGLAGLKTQYF. CDR3 nucleotide sequence: TGTGCCACCCGGCTTGCGGGACTAGCGGGGCTCAAGACCCAGTACTTC.